These 5 T cell receptor beta chains came from one sample sequenced in a study of blood T cell repertoires in COVID-19. Sequencing was performed with immunoSEQ multiplex PCR; in TCRdb, only in-frame clones are kept and a portion is missing. The sample has around 300,000 clones, roughly 89% seen once. Sequencing was performed on peripheral blood. These receptors originate from a man in his forties or fifties with acute or convalescent COVID-19.

The chain links TRBV11-2 to TRBJ2-7; 7 bases are shared with TRBD1. V was pared by 4 bases and J by 2 bases, with 5 bases of the junction left unmatched. Germline CDR1 is SGHAT and CDR2 is FQNNGV. The CDR3 has 14 amino acids. In DNA form, the CDR3 reads TGTGCCAGCAGCTGGGGACAGAAGACCTACGAGCAGTACTTC. Amino acid sequence: CASSWGQKTYEQYF. Filled out from reference TRBV11-2 and TRBJ2-7, the complete variable domain reads EAGVAQSPRYKIIEKRQSVAFWCNPISGHATLYWYQQILGQGPKLLIQFQNNGVVDDSQLPKDRFSAERLKGVDSTLKIQPAKLEDSAVYLCASSWGQKTYEQYFGPGTRLTVT.

This chain connects TRBV9 to TRBJ1-1, with TRBD1 as a possible D gene (5 bases). Germline assignment: CDR1 SGDLS and CDR2 YYNGEE. This CDR3 is built from 14 residues. The V gene lost 3 bases and the J gene lost 0 bases, with 9 bases spanning the gap. CDR3 residues: CASSGGGLNTEAFF. CDR3 nucleotides: TGTGCCAGCAGCGGCGGGGGGTTGAACACTGAAGCTTTCTTT.

This sequence joins TRBV2 and TRBJ2-5; 11 bases fit TRBD2. Germline values: CDR1 SNHLY, CDR2 FYNNEI. This CDR3 has 18 residues. The V gene end was trimmed by 6 bases and the J gene end by 0 bases; junction bases not matched to a gene: 12. CDR3 loop: CASRPDRASGGHQETQYF. CDR3 bases: TGTGCCAGCAGACCTGATCGGGCTAGCGGGGGGCACCAAGAGACCCAGTACTTC.

This chain connects TRBV6-2 or TRBV6-3 to TRBJ2-5, with 11 bases identical to TRBD2. The CDR3 is 17 amino acids. Germline V CDR1 and CDR2: MNHEY, SVGEGT. J was trimmed by 4 bases and V by 4 bases; bases with no gene match: 11. CDR3 amino acids: CASSSPSGGSVLETQYF. The CDR3 coding sequence is TGTGCCAGCAGTTCCCCTAGCGGGGGGTCCGTCTTAGAGACCCAGTACTTC.

The chain joins TRBV21-1 to TRBJ1-6. TRBV21-1 is recorded as a pseudogene. There are 14 residues in the CDR3. CDR3 residues: CASSQTSGNSPLHF. The CDR3 bases are TGTGCCAGCAGCCAAACCTCCGGTAATTCACCCCTCCACTTT.